Presented here are 16 T cell receptor beta chains from one specimen sequenced in a study of cytotoxic CD8 clonotypes in ibrutinib-treated CLL. Here immunoSEQ multiplex PCR was the method, and the copy in TCRdb shows in-frame clones only, minus some. The sample has about 140,000 clones; around 93% are singletons. Specimen: PBMCs, collected after 12 months of ibrutinib treatment. The receptors shown here come from a human donor with chronic lymphocytic leukemia.

The rearrangement uses TRBV7-2 and TRBJ2-5; 13 bases align to TRBD2. V shed 5 bases and J 2 bases; nucleotides not matched to a gene: 8. Germline V CDR1 and CDR2: SGHTA, FQGNSA. The CDR3 extends over 17 amino acids. In DNA, the CDR3 is TGTGCCAGCAGCGCCGGACTAGCGGGAGACCAACAAGAGACCCAGTACTTC. Protein sequence: CASSAGLAGDQQETQYF. Combining the CDR3 with reference TRBV7-2 and TRBJ2-5 gives the whole variable domain GAGVSQSPSNKVTEKGKDVELRCDPISGHTALYWYRQSLGQGLEFLIYFQGNSAPDKSGLPSDRFSAERTGGSVSTLTIQRTQQEDSAVYLCASSAGLAGDQQETQYFGPGTRLLVL.

The genes are TRBV14 and TRBJ2-1, with D tentatively TRBD1 (5 bases). This CDR3 has 18 amino acids. The germline gives CDR1 SGHDN, CDR2 FVKESK. V lost 3 bases and J 1 base, leaving 19 bases between the germline ends. The DNA of the CDR3 is TGTGCCAGCAGCCATGTTCGAACAGGTCAGAATTCCTACAATGAGCAGTTCTTC. It encodes CASSHVRTGQNSYNEQFF.

This chain uses TRBV6-6 with TRBJ1-4, with 10 bases matching TRBD1. Looked up from germline, CDR1 is MNHNY and CDR2 is SVGAGI (reference sequence). The CDR3 covers 14 residues. V lost 6 bases and J lost 7; bases outside the gene matches: 5. The CDR3 reads CASSPGTGVEKLFF. The DNA for the CDR3 is TGTGCCAGCAGCCCCGGGACAGGGGTTGAAAAACTGTTTTTT.

The V gene is TRBV7-8, the J gene TRBJ2-2; perhaps TRBD2 as D (6 bases). Trimming left V 6 bases short and J 5 bases short, with 25 bases between. Germline loops: CDR1 SGHVS, CDR2 FQNEAQ. CDR3 length equals 18 residues. The CDR3 DNA is TGTGCCAGCAGAACCCCCCAGGGTGACGGGACTGGAACCGGGGAGCTGTTTTTT. Encoded protein: CASRTPQGDGTGTGELFF.

The DNA of the CDR3 is TGTGCCAGCAGCCGATTGGGACAGGTGAACACTGAAGCTTTCTTT. It is translated as CASSRLGQVNTEAFF. The chain links TRBV5-4 to TRBJ1-1; the match to TRBD1 covers 8 bases. The germline gives CDR1 SGHNT, CDR2 YYREEE (reference sequence). Trimming at V came to 4 bases and at J to 0 bases, leaving 5 bases not matched to a gene. The CDR3 extends over 15 amino acids.

V is TRBV6-6 and J is TRBJ2-7; TRBD2 matches 14 bases. V trimming: 6 bases; J trimming: 5 bases; junction bases outside the gene matches: 6. This CDR3 is built from 15 residues. CDR1 and CDR2 (germline): MNHNY, SVGAGI (reference sequence). The CDR3 DNA reads as TGTGCCAGCAGCCGGGGGACTAGCGGGAGCCACGAGCAGTACTTC. Protein: CASSRGTSGSHEQYF.

The CDR3 protein is CASSRIAGVAYEQYF. The CDR3 DNA reads as TGTGCCAGCAGTAGAATAGCGGGAGTAGCCTACGAGCAGTACTTC. This chain joins TRBV5-4 and TRBJ2-7; 9 bases agree with TRBD2. Germline CDR1 is SGHNT and CDR2 is YYREEE (reference sequence). The ends lost 5 bases at V and 2 bases at J; junction bases unmatched: 8. The CDR3 is made up of 15 amino acids.

The rearrangement uses TRBV7-8 and TRBJ1-3; 8 bases align to TRBD1. V lost 1 base, J lost 0 bases, and 5 bases stayed unmatched. CDR1 and CDR2 (germline): SGHVS, FQNEAQ. This CDR3 spans 17 amino acids. The CDR3 DNA reads TGTGCCAGCAGCTTAGGAGGGACAGGCAGCTCTGGAAACACCATATATTTT. Amino acid sequence: CASSLGGTGSSGNTIYF.

This clone was observed a single time. V and J are TRBV29-1 and TRBJ1-4; unclear D gene. The CDR3 totals 12 residues. CDR1 is SQVTM and CDR2 is ANQGSEA in the germline V gene. V lost 4 bases to trimming and J lost 4 bases, with 7 bases between them. This CDR3 reads CSVAVGNEKLFF. For the CDR3, the DNA is TGCAGCGTTGCGGTCGGTAATGAAAAACTGTTTTTT.

This chain links TRBV5-7 with TRBJ1-5; no clear D. TRBV5-7 is annotated as an ORF whose role is uncertain. V gave up 2 bases and J gave up 8 bases, with 5 bases separating them. This CDR3 has 11 residues. The CDR3 nucleotides are TGTGCCAGCAGCTTAAGAAAGCCCCAGCATTTT. It encodes CASSLRKPQHF.

The chain links TRBV6-5 to TRBJ1-4; D gene uncertain. The CDR3 sequence is 14 residues long. The V and J ends lost 4 bases and 0 bases respectively, with 6 bases between them. Germline CDR1 reads MNHEY; CDR2 reads SVGAGI. The CDR3 region is CASSSAATNEKLFF. The CDR3, as DNA: TGTGCCAGCAGTTCCGCTGCAACTAATGAAAAACTGTTTTTT.

The chain links TRBV2 to TRBJ1-4; the match to TRBD1 covers 7 bases. This CDR3 has 14 residues. Germline-derived CDR1 and CDR2 are SNHLY and FYNNEI. The V gene end was trimmed by 4 bases and the J gene end by 7 bases; junction bases not matched to a gene: 6. CDR3 sequence (DNA): TGTGCCAGCAGTGGTCAAGGGGGCAGTGAAAAACTGTTTTTT. This codes for CASSGQGGSEKLFF.

The CDR3 sequence: CASSPRLPRKMNTGELFF. CDR3 in DNA: TGTGCCAGCAGCCCCAGACTACCCCGAAAAATGAACACCGGGGAGCTGTTTTTT. This chain joins TRBV4-2 and TRBJ2-2, with a tentative D call TRBD2 (5 bases). The CDR3 covers 18 residues. Germline lookup yields CDR1 LGHNA and CDR2 YNFKEQ. V was pared by 4 bases and J by 1 base, with 19 bases between.

V is TRBV7-2 and J is TRBJ2-6; D call uncertain. This CDR3 spans 15 amino acids. V was shortened by 1 base and J by 0 bases, with 4 bases between the two germline ends. CDR1 is SGHTA and CDR2 is FQGNSA in the germline V gene. CDR3 bases: TGTGCCAGCAGCTTAGACAGCTCTGGGGCCAACGTCCTGACTTTC. Protein product: CASSLDSSGANVLTF.

The rearrangement links TRBV10-3 to TRBJ1-1; unclear D gene. V dropped 9 bases and J dropped 4 bases, with 9 bases sitting between them. CDR3 size: 11 residues. Germline V gene data show CDR1 as ENHRY and CDR2 as SYGVKD. CDR3 nucleotide sequence: TGTGCCATTTCAGGAGGCACTGAAGCTTTCTTT. Translated: CAISGGTEAFF.

The chain uses TRBV30 and TRBJ1-2, with D hard to call. The CDR3 consists of 15 residues. CDR1 and CDR2 (germline): GTSNPN, SVGIG (reference sequence). V lost 8 bases and J lost 2, with 21 bases in between. CDR3 DNA sequence: TGTGCCATTGTTGGGTTTTGGGCATCGAACTATGGCTACACCTTC. Translation gives CAIVGFWASNYGYTF.